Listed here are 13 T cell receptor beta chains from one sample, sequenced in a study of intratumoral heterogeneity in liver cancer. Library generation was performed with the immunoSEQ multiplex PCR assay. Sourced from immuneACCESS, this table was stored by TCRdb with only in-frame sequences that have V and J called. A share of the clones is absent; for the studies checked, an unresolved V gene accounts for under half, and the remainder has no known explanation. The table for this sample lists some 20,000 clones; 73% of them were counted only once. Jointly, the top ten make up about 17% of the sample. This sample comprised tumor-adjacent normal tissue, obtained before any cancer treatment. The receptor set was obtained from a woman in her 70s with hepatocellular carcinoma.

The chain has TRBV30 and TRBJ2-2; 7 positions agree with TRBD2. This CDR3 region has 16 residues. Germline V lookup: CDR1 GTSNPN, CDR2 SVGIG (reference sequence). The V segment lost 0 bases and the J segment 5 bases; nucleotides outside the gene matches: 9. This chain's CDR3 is CAWSVAPSGYTGELFF. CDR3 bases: TGTGCCTGGAGTGTCGCCCCTAGCGGATATACCGGGGAGCTGTTTTTT.

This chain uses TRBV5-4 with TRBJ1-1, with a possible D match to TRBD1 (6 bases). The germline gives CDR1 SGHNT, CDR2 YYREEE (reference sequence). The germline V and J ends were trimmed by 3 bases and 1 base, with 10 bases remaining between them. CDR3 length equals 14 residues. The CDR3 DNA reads TGTGCCAGCAGCTCAGGGGAGGAGAACACTGAAGCTTTCTTT. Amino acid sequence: CASSSGEENTEAFF. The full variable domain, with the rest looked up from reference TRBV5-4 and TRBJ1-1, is ETGVTQSPTHLIKTRGQQVTLRCSSQSGHNTVSWYQQALGQGPQFIFQYYREEENGRGNFPPRFSGLQFPNYSSELNVNALELDDSALYLCASSSGEENTEAFFGQGTRLTVV.

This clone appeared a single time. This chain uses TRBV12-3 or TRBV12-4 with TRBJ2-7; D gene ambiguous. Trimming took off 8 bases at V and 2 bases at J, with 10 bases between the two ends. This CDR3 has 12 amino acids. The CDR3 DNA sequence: TGTGCCAGCCGCCTGGATGCCTACGAGCAGTACTTC. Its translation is CASRLDAYEQYF.

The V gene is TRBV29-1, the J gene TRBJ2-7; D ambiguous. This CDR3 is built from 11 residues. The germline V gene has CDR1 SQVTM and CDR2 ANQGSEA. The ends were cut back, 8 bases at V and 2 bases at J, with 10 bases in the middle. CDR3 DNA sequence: TGCAGCATTCGCACGGCCTACGAGCAGTACTTC. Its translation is CSIRTAYEQYF.

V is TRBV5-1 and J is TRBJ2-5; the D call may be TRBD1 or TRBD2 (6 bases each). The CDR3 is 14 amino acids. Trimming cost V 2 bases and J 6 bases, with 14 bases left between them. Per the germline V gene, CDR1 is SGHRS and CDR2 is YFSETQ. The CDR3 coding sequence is TGCGCCAGCAGCTTTACATCGGGGGCTCAGACCCAGTACTTC. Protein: CASSFTSGAQTQYF.

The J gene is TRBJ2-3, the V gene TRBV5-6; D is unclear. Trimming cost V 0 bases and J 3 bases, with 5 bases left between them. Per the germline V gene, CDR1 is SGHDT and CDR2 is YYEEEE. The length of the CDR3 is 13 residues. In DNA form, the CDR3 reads TGTGCCAGCAGCTTGGACCGTACAGATACGCAGTATTTT. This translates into CASSLDRTDTQYF.

The CDR3 loop is CASSRQGDRRRGYTF. The CDR3 region has the DNA TGTGCCAGCAGCCGACAGGGGGACCGCCGACGTGGCTACACCTTC. V is TRBV2 and J is TRBJ1-2, with 9 nucleotides matching TRBD1. This CDR3 spans 15 amino acids. The V segment lost 6 bases and the J segment 7 bases; nucleotides outside the gene matches: 12. Germline V lookup: CDR1 SNHLY, CDR2 FYNNEI.

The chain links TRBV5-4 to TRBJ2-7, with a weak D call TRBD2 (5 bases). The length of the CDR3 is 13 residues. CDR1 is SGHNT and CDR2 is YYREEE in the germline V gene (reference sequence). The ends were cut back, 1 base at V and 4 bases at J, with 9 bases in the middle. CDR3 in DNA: TGTGCCAGCAGCTTGTGGGAGAATTACGAGCAGTACTTC. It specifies CASSLWENYEQYF.

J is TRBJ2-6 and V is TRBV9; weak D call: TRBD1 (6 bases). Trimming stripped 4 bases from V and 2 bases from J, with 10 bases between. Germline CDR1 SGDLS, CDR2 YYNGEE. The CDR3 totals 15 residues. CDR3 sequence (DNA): TGTGCCAGCAGCCTTGCAGGGGCTGGGGCCAACGTCCTGACTTTC. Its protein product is CASSLAGAGANVLTF.

The CDR3 loop is CASSLGQGAFNYGYTF. Here the CDR3 DNA reads TGTGCCAGCAGCTTGGGACAGGGGGCTTTCAACTATGGCTACACCTTC. The genes are TRBV5-4 and TRBJ1-2; TRBD1 aligns across 10 bases. This CDR3 has 16 amino acids. Looked up from germline, CDR1 is SGHNT and CDR2 is YYREEE (reference sequence). With V trimmed by 0 bases and J by 2 bases, 4 bases remained unmatched.

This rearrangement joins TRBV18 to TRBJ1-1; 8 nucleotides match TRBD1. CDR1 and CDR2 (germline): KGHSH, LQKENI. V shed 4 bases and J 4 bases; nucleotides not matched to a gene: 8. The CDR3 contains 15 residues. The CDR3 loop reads CASSLQGGVGTEAFF. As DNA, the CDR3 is TGTGCCAGCTCACTACAGGGGGGCGTGGGCACTGAAGCTTTCTTT.

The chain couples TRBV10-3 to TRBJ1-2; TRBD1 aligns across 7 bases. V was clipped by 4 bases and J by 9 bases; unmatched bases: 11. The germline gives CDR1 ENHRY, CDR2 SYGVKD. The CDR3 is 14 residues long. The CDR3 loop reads CAISGQRGTDSYTF. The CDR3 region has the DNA TGTGCCATCAGTGGCCAAAGGGGGACAGATAGCTACACCTTC.

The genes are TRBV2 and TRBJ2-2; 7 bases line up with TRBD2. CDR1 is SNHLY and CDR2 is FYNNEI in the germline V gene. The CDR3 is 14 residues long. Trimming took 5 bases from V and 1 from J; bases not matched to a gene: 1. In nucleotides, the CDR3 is TGTGCCAGCAGTCGGGGGGTGAACACCGGGGAGCTGTTTTTT. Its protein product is CASSRGVNTGELFF.